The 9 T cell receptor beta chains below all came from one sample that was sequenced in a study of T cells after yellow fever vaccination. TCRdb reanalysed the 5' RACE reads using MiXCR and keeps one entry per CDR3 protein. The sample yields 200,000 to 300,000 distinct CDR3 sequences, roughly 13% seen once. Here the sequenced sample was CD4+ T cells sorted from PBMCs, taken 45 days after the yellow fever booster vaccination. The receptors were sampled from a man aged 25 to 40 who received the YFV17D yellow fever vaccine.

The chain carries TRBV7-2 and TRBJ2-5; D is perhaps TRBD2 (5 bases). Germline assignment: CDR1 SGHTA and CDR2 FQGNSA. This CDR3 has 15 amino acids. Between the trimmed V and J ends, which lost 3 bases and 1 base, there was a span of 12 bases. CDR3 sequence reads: CASSLSAVTQETQYF. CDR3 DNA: TGTGCCAGCAGCTTGTCAGCGGTAACCCAAGAGACCCAGTACTTC.

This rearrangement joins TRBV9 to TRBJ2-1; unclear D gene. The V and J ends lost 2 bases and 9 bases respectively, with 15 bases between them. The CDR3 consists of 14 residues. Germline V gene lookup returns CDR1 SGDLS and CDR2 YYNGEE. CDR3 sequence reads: CASSVTAVVGEQFF. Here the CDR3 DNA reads TGTGCCAGCAGCGTGACGGCCGTGGTAGGTGAGCAGTTCTTC.

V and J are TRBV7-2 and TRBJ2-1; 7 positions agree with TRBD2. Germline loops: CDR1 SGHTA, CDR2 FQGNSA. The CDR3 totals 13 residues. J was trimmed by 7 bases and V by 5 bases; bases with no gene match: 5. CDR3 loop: CASSMLAENEQFF. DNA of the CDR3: TGTGCCAGCAGCATGCTAGCGGAAAATGAGCAGTTCTTC.

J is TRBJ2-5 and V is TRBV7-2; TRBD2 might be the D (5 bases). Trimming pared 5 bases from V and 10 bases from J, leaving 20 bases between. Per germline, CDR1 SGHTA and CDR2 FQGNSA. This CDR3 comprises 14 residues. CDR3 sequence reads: CASSLSSTSGGQYF. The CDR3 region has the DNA TGTGCCAGCAGCCTCTCATCAACCTCTGGAGGCCAGTACTTC.

The CDR3 DNA reads as TGTGCCAGCTCACCAATCCTAAGCGACACAGATACGCAGTATTTT. Encoded protein: CASSPILSDTDTQYF. The chain carries TRBV18 and TRBJ2-3; no clear D. Germline V CDR1 and CDR2: KGHSH, LQKENI. Trimming stripped 2 bases from V and 2 bases from J, with 11 bases between. This CDR3 comprises 15 residues. The full variable domain, with the rest looked up from reference TRBV18 and TRBJ2-3, is NAGVMQNPRHLVRRRGQEARLRCSPMKGHSHVYWYRQLPEEGLKFMVYLQKENIIDESGMPKERFSAEFPKEGPSILRIQQVVRGDSAAYFCASSPILSDTDTQYFGPGTRLTVL.

The CDR3 DNA reads TGTGCCAGCAGCAAACGGGTCATGGGACAGGGTACCTACGAGCAGTACTTC. Residues: CASSKRVMGQGTYEQYF. The chain uses TRBV21-1 and TRBJ2-7; the D segment call TRBD1 is taken from the table without a DNA check. TRBV21-1 is a known pseudogene. This CDR3 is 17 amino acids long.

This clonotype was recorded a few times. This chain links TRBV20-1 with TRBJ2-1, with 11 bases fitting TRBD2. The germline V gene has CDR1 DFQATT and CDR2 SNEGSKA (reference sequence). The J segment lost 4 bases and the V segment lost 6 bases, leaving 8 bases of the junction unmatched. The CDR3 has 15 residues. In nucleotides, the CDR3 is TGCAGTGCGGAGGCCACTAGCGGGAGTTACAATGAGCAGTTCTTC. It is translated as CSAEATSGSYNEQFF.

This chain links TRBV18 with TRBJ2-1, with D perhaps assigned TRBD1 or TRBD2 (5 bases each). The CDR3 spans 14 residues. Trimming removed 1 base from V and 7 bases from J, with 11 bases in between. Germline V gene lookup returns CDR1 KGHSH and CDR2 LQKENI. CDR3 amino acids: CASSPQGTWNEQFF. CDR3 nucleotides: TGTGCCAGCTCACCACAGGGGACCTGGAATGAGCAGTTCTTC. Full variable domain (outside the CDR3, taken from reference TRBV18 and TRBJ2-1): NAGVMQNPRHLVRRRGQEARLRCSPMKGHSHVYWYRQLPEEGLKFMVYLQKENIIDESGMPKERFSAEFPKEGPSILRIQQVVRGDSAAYFCASSPQGTWNEQFFGPGTRLTVL.

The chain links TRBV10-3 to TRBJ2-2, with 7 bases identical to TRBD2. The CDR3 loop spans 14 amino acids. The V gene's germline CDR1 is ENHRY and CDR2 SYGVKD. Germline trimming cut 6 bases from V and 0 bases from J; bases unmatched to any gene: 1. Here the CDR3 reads CAIRGLTNTGELFF. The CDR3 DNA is TGTGCCATCAGGGGACTAACGAACACCGGGGAGCTGTTTTTT.